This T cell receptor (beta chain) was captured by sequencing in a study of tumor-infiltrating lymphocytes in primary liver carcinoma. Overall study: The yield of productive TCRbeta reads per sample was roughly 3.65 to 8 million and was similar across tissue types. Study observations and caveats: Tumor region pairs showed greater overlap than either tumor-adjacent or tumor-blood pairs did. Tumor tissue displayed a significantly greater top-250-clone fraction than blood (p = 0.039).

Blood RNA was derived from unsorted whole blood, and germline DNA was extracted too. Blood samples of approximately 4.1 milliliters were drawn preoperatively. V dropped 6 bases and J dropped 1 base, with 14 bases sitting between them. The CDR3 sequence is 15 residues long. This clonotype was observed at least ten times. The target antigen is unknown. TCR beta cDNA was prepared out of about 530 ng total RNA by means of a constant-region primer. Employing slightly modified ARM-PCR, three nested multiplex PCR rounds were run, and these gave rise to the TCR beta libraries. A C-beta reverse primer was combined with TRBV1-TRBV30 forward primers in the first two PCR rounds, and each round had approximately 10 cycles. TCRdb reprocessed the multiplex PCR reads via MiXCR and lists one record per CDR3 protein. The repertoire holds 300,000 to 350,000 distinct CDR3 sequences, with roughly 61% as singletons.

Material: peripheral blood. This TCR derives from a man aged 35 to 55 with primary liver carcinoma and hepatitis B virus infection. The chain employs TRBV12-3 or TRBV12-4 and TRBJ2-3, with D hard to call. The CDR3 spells CASSPSSERTDTQYF. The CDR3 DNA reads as TGTGCCAGCAGCCCGAGCTCTGAGCGCACAGATACGCAGTATTTT.